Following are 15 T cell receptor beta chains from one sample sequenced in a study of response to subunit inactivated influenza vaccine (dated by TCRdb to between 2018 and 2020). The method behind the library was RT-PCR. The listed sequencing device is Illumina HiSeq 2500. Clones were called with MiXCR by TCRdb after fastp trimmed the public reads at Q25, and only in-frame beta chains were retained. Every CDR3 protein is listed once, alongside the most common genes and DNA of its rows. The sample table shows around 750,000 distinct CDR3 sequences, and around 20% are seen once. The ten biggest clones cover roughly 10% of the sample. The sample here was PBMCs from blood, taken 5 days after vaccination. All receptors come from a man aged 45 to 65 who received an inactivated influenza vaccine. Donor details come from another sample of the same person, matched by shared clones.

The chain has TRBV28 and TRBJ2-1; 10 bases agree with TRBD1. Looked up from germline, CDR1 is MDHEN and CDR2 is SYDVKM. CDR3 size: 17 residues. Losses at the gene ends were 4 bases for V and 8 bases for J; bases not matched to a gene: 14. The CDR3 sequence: CASSSFTGTGDFHEQFF. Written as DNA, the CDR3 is TGTGCCAGCAGTTCATTTACCGGGACAGGGGACTTTCATGAGCAGTTCTTC. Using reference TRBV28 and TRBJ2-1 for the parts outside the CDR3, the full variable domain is DVKVTQSSRYLVKRTGEKVFLECVQDMDHENMFWYRQDPGLGLRLIYFSYDVKMKEKGDIPEGYSVSREKKERFSLILESASTNQTSMYLCASSSFTGTGDFHEQFFGPGTRLTVL.

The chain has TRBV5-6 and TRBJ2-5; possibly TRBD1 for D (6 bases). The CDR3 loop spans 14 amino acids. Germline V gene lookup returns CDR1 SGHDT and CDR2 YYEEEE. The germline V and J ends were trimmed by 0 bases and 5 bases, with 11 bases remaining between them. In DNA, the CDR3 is TGTGCCAGCAGCTTGGGGGGGCGGGCCGAGACCCAGTACTTC. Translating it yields CASSLGGRAETQYF.

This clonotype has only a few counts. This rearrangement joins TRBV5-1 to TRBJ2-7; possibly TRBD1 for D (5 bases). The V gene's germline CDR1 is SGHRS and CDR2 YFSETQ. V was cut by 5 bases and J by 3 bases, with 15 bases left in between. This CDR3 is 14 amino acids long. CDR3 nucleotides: TGCGCCAGCAGGCCGTGGGGAAGGGGCTACGAGCAGTACTTC. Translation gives CASRPWGRGYEQYF.

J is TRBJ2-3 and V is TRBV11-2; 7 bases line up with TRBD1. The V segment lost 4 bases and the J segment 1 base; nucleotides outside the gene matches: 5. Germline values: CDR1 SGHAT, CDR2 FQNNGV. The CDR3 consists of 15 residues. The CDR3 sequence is CASSWDRLGTDTQYF. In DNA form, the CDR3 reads TGTGCCAGCAGCTGGGACAGACTTGGCACAGATACGCAGTATTTT.

This chain's CDR3 is CASRSSSVGEQFF. The CDR3, as DNA: TGTGCCAGCAGAAGTTCTAGCGTGGGTGAGCAGTTCTTC. The chain recombines TRBV7-2 with TRBJ2-1, with D perhaps matching TRBD2 (6 bases). Trimming left V 6 bases short and J 9 bases short, with 15 bases between. The length of the CDR3 is 13 residues. Germline values: CDR1 SGHTA, CDR2 FQGNSA.

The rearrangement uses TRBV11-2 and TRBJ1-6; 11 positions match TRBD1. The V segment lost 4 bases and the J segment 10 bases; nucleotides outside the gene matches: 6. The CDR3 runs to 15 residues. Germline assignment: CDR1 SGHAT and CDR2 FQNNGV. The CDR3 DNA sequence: TGTGCCAGCAGCTCAGCGGGGACAGGGGGATCACCCCTCCACTTT. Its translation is CASSSAGTGGSPLHF.

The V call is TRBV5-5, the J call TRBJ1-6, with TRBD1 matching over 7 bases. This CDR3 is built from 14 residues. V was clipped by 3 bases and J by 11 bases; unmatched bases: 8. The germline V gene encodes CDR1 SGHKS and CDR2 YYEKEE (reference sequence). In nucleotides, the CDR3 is TGTGCCAGCAGCTCGGACAGGTGGGCGACACCCCTCCACTTT. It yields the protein CASSSDRWATPLHF.

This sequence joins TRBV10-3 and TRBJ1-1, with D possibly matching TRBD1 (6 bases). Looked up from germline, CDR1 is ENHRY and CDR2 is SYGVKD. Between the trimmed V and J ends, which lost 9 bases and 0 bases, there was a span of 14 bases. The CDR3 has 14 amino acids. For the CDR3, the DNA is TGTGCCATTGGAGACAGGAAAATGAACACTGAAGCTTTCTTT. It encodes CAIGDRKMNTEAFF.

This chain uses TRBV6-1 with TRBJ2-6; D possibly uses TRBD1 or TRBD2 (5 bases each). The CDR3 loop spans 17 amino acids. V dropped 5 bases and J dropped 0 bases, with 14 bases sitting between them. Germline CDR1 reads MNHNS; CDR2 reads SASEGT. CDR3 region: CASSLVAGSSGANVLTF. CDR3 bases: TGTGCCAGCAGTCTGGTCGCAGGGAGCTCTGGGGCCAACGTCCTGACTTTC.

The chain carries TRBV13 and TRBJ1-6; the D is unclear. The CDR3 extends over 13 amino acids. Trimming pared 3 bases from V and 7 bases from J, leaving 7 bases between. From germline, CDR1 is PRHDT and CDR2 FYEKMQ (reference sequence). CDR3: CASSFQRNSPLHF. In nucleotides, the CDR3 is TGTGCCAGCAGCTTTCAAAGGAATTCACCCCTCCACTTT.

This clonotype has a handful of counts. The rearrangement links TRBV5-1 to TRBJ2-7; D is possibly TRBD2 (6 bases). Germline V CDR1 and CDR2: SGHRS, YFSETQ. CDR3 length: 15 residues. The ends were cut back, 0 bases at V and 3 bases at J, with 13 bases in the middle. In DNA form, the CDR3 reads TGCGCCAGCAGCTTGGAAGGGACGGGACTCTACGAGCAGTACTTC. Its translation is CASSLEGTGLYEQYF.

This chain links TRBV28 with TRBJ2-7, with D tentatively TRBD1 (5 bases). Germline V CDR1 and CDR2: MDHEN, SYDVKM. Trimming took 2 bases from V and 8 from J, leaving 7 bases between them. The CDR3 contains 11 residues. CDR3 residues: CASSLRGKQYF. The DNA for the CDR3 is TGTGCCAGCAGTTTAAGGGGAAAGCAGTACTTC.

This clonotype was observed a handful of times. The CDR3 reads CASSQEARVWDEQYF. For the CDR3, the DNA is TGCGCCAGCAGCCAAGAAGCCAGGGTTTGGGACGAGCAGTACTTC. The rearrangement uses TRBV4-3 and TRBJ2-7; tentative D call: TRBD1 (5 bases). The germline gives CDR1 LGHNA, CDR2 YSLEER. Trimming took 0 bases from V and 5 from J, leaving 14 bases between them. The CDR3 contains 15 residues.

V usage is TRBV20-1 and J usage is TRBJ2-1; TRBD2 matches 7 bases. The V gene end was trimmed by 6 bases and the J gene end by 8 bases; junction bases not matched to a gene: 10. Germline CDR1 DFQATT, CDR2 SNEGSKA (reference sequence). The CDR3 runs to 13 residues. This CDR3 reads CSALPGLEDEQFF. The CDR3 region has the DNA TGCAGTGCGCTACCAGGACTAGAGGATGAGCAGTTCTTC.

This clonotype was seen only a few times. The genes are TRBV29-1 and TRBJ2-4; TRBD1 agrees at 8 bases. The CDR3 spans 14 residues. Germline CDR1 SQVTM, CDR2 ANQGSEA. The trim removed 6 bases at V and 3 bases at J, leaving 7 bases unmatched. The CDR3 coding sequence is TGCAGCGTGGAGACAGGGGATGGCAAAAACATTCAGTACTTC. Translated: CSVETGDGKNIQYF.